Below are 9 T cell receptor beta chains sequenced from a single sample in a study of technical replicates of blood from a few donors. Measured with immunoSEQ multiplex PCR; TCRdb has only the in-frame clones, and not every one. The sample holds under 85,000 clones, about nine tenths seen once. The sequencing input was T cells isolated from PBMCs. The receptors were gathered from a human donor in good health.

In DNA, the CDR3 is TGTGCCAGCAGCACTCCATGGACAGTCAACACTGAAGCTTTCTTT. Translation: CASSTPWTVNTEAFF. This chain uses TRBV11-2 with TRBJ1-1; the D gene is possibly TRBD1 (6 bases). CDR1 is SGHAT, CDR2 FQNNGV, per germline. V lost 5 bases to trimming and J lost 2 bases, with 15 bases between them. This CDR3 comprises 15 residues.

In its sample, this clone was seen a few times. V usage is TRBV10-3 and J usage is TRBJ2-3, with D unresolved. The V end lost 0 bases, the J end lost 0 bases, and 7 bases lay between the germline ends. This CDR3 comprises 15 residues. The germline V gene encodes CDR1 ENHRY and CDR2 SYGVKD. CDR3 DNA sequence: TGTGCCATCAGTGAGTCGAACGGGAGCACAGATACGCAGTATTTT. Translated: CAISESNGSTDTQYF.

Here the CDR3 reads CASSPSGRNEQFF. The CDR3, as DNA: TGTGCCAGCAGCCCTAGCGGGAGGAATGAGCAGTTCTTC. The chain links TRBV9 to TRBJ2-1; 11 bases align to TRBD2. The CDR3 has 13 amino acids. The germline V gene encodes CDR1 SGDLS and CDR2 YYNGEE. Trimming at V came to 4 bases and at J to 7 bases, leaving 1 base not matched to a gene.

The V gene is TRBV19, the J gene TRBJ2-1; TRBD1 aligns across 7 bases. Looked up from germline, CDR1 is LNHDA and CDR2 is SQIVND (reference sequence). The CDR3 consists of 14 residues. J gave up 7 bases and V 3 bases, and 6 bases lay outside the gene matches. CDR3 loop: CASSIPGQNNEQFF. The DNA of the CDR3 is TGTGCCAGTAGTATCCCGGGACAGAATAATGAGCAGTTCTTC.

The V call is TRBV11-1, the J call TRBJ2-7, with a weak D call TRBD2 (6 bases). The CDR3 length is 14 residues. Germline lookup yields CDR1 SGHAT and CDR2 FQDESV (reference sequence). Trimming removed 1 base from V and 2 bases from J, with 9 bases in between. The CDR3 loop reads CASSLEEGPYEQYF. The CDR3 DNA follows: TGTGCCAGCAGCTTAGAGGAGGGACCCTACGAGCAGTACTTC.

The chain carries TRBV7-3 and TRBJ2-3; possibly TRBD1 for D (6 bases). The V end was cut by 5 bases, the J end by 3 bases, with 18 bases between. This CDR3 comprises 16 residues. CDR1 and CDR2 from the germline V gene are SGHTA and FQGTGA. In DNA form, the CDR3 reads TGTGCCAGCAGCCCACAGGGAGCCCTAAGGACAGATACGCAGTATTTT. This sequence encodes CASSPQGALRTDTQYF.

This sequence joins TRBV7-2 and TRBJ2-7, with 10 positions matching TRBD1. The germline CDR1 and CDR2 sequences are SGHTA and FQGNSA. The CDR3 spans 15 residues. V lost 2 bases, J lost 0 bases, and 1 base stayed unmatched. Written as DNA, the CDR3 is TGTGCCAGCAGCTTAAGGACAGGGGGCTCCTACGAGCAGTACTTC. It yields the protein CASSLRTGGSYEQYF.

This chain joins TRBV29-1 and TRBJ2-7; 7 bases line up with TRBD2. This CDR3 has 14 amino acids. Germline-derived CDR1 and CDR2 are SQVTM and ANQGSEA. V was clipped by 7 bases and J by 1 base; unmatched bases: 10. CDR3 amino acids: CSGLGASGSYEQYF. The DNA for the CDR3 is TGCAGCGGACTAGGGGCTAGCGGTTCCTACGAGCAGTACTTC.

This clone was recorded a few times. The chain carries TRBV7-2 and TRBJ1-1, with TRBD1 as a possible D gene (5 bases). Trimming removed 8 bases from V and 0 bases from J, with 13 bases in between. Per the germline V gene, CDR1 is SGHTA and CDR2 is FQGNSA. There are 14 residues in the CDR3. CDR3 in amino acids: CASGALGMNTEAFF. The CDR3 DNA is TGTGCCAGCGGGGCCTTGGGTATGAACACTGAAGCTTTCTTT.